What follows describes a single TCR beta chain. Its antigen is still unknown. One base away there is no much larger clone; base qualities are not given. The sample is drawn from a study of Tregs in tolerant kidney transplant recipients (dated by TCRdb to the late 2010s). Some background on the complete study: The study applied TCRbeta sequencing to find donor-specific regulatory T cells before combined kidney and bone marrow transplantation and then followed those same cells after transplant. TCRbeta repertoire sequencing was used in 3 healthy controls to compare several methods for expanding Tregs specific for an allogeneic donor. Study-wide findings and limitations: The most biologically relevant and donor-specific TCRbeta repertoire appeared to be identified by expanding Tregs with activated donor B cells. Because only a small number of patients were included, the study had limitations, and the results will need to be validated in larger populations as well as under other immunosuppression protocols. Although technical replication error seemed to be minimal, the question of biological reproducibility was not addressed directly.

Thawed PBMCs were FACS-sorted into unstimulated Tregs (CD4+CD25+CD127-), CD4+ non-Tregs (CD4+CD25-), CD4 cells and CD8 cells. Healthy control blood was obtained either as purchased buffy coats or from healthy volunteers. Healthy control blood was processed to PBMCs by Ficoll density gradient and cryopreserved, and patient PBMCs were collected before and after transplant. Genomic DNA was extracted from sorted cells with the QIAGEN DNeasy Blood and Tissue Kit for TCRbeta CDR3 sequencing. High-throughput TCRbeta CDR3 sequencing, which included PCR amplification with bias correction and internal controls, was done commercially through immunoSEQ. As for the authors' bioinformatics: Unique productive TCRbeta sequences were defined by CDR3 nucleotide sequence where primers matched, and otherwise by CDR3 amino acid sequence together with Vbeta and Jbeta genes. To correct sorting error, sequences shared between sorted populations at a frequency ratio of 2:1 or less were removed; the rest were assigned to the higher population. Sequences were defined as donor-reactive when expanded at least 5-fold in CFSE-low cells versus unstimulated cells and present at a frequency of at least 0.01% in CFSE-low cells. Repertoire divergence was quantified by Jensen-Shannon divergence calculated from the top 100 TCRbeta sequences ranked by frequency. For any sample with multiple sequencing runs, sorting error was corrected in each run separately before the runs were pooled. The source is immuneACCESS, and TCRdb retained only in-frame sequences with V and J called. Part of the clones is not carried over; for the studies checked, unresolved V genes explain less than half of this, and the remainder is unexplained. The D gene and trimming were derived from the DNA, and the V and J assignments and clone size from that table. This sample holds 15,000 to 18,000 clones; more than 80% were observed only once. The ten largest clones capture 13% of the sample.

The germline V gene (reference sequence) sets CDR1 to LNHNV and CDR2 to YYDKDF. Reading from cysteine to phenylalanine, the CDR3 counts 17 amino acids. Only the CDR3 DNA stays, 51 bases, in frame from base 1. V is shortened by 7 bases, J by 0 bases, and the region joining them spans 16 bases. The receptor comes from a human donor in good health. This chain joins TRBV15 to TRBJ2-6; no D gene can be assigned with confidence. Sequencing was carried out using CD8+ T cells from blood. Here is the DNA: TGTGCCACCAAGCAAGGGTCTGGGTACTCTGGGGCCAACGTCCTGACTTTC. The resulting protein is CATKQGSGYSGANVLTF.